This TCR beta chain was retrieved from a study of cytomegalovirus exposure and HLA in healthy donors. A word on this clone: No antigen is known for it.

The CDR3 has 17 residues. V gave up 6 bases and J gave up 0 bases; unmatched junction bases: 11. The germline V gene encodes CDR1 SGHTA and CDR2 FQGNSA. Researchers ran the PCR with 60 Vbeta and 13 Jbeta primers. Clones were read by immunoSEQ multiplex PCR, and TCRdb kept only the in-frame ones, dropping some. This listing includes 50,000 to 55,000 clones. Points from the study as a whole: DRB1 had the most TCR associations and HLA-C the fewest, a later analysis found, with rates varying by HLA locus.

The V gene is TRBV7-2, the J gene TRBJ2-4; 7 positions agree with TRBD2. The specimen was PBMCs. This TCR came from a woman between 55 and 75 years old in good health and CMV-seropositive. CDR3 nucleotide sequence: TGTGCCAGCAGACCGAGGTGGGCGGGGGAAGCCAAAAACATTCAGTACTTC. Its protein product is CASRPRWAGEAKNIQYF.